This T cell receptor beta chain stems from a study of T cell changes during pregnancy in multiple sclerosis. Assay used: immunoSEQ multiplex PCR; TCRdb lists only in-frame clones, some missing. Of about 38,000 clones in the sample, 92% were seen once. The source was CD8+ T cells from peripheral blood mononuclear cells, collected in the third trimester of pregnancy. The receptor's source is a female donor with multiple sclerosis, enrolled in a pregnancy study.

The CDR3 DNA is TGTGCCACCAGCAGAGGGAAACAGGGTGTATACAATGAGCAGTTCTTC. Residues: CATSRGKQGVYNEQFF. The rearrangement joins TRBV15 to TRBJ2-1, with TRBD1 as a possible D gene (6 bases). This CDR3 contains 16 residues. The germline V gene encodes CDR1 LNHNV and CDR2 YYDKDF (reference sequence). The germline V and J ends were trimmed by 1 base and 4 bases, with 14 bases remaining between them.